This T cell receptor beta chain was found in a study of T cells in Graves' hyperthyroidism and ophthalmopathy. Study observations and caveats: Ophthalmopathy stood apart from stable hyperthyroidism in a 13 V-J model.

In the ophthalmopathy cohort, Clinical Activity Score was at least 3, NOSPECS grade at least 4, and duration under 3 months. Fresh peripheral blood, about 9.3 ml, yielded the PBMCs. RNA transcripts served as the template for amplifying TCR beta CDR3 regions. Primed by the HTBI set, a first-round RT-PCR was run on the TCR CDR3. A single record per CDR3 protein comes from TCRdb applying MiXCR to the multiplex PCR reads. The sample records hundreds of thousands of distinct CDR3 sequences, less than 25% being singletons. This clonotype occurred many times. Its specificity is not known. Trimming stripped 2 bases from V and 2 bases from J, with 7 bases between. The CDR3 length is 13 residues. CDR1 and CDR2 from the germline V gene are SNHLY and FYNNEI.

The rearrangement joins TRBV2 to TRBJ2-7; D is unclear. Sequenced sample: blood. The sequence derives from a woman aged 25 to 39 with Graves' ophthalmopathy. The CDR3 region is CASSERYPYEQYF. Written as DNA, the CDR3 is TGTGCCAGCAGTGAACGATACCCCTACGAGCAGTACTTC.